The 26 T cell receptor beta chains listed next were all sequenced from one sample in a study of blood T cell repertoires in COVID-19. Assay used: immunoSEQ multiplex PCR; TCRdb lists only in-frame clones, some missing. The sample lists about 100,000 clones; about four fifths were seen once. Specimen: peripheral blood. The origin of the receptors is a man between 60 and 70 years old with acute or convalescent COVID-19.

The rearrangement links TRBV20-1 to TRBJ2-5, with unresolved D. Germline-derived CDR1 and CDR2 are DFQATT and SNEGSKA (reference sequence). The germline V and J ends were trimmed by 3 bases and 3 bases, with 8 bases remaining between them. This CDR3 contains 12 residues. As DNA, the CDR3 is TGCAGTGCTAGTCCCCAGAAAGAGACCCAGTACTTC. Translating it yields CSASPQKETQYF.

In nucleotides, the CDR3 is TGTGCCAGCAGCTTACCGGGAGCTGAAAAACTGTTTTTT. This codes for CASSLPGAEKLFF. The rearrangement uses TRBV11-2 and TRBJ1-4; no clear D. Per germline, CDR1 SGHAT and CDR2 FQNNGV. Deletions cut 2 bases from V and 7 bases from J, with 8 bases between. This CDR3 has 13 residues.

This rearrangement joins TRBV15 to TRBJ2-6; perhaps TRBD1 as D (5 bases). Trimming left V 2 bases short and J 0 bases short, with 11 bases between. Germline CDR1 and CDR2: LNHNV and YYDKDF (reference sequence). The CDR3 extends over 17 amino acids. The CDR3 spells CATSRQGTISGANVLTF. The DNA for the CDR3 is TGTGCCACCAGCAGACAGGGCACAATCTCTGGGGCCAACGTCCTGACTTTC.

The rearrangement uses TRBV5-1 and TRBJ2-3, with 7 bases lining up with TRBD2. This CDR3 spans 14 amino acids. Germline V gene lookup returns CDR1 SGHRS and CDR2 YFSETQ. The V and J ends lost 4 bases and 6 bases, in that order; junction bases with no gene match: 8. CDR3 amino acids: CASSPGTTPDTQYF. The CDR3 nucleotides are TGCGCCAGCAGCCCTGGGACTACGCCGGATACGCAGTATTTT.

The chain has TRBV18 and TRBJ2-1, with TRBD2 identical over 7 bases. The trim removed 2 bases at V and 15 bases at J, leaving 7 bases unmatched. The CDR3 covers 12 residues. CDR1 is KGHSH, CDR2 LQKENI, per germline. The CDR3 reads CASSPGLELAFF. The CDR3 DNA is TGTGCCAGCTCACCAGGACTAGAATTGGCGTTCTTC.

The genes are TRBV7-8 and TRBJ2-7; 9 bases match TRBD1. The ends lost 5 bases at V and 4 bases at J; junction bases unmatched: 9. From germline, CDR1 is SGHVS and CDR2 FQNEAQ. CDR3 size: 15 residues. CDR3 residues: CASSLTGQGLYEQYF. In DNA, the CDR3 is TGTGCCAGCAGCCTTACGGGACAGGGTCTATACGAGCAGTACTTC.

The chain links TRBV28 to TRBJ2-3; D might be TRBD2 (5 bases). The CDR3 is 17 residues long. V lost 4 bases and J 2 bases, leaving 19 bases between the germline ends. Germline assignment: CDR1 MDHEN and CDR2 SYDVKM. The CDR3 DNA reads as TGTGCCAGCAGTTACCTCCGGAGGCAGGTATCCACAGATACGCAGTATTTT. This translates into CASSYLRRQVSTDTQYF.

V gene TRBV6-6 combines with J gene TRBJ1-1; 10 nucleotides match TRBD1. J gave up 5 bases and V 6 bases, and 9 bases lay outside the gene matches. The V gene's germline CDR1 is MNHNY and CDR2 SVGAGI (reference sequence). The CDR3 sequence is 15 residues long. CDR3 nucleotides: TGTGCCAGCAGCCCTAGGACAGGGGGGGGGACTGAAGCTTTCTTT. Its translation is CASSPRTGGGTEAFF.

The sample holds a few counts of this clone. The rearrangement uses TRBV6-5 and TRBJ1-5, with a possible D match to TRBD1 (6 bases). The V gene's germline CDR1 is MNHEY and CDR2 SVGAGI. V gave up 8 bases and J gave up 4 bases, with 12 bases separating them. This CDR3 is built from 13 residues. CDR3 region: CASLGQHNQPQHF. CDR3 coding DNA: TGTGCCAGCCTTGGACAGCATAATCAGCCCCAGCATTTT.

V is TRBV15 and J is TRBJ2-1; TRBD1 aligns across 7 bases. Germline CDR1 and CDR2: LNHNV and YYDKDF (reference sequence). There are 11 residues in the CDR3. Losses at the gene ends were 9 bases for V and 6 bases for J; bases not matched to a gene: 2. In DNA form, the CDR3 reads TGTGCCACAAGGGGGCTCAATGAGCAGTTCTTC. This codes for CATRGLNEQFF.

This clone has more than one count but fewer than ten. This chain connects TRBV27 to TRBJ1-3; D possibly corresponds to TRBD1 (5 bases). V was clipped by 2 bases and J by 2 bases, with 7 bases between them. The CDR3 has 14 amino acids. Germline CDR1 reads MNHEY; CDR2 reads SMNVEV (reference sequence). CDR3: CASSLRGAGNTIYF. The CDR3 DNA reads TGTGCCAGCAGTTTACGGGGGGCTGGAAACACCATATATTTT.

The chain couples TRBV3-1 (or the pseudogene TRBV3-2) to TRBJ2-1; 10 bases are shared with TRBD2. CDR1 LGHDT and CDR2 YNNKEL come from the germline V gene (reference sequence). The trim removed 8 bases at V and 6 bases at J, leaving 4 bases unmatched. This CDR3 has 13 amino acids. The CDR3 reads CASCTSGINEQFF. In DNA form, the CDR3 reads TGTGCCAGCTGTACTAGCGGGATCAATGAGCAGTTCTTC.

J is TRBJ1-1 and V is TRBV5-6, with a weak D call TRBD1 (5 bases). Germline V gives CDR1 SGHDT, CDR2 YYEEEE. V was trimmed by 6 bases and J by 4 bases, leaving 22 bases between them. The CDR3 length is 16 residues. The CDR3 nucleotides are TGTGCCAGCACCTGGGGGGAGGATCAGAGGGGCACTGAAGCTTTCTTT. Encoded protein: CASTWGEDQRGTEAFF. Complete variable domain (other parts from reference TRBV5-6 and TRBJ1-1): DAGVTQSPTHLIKTRGQQVTLRCSPKSGHDTVSWYQQALGQGPQFIFQYYEEEERQRGNFPDRFSGHQFPNYSSELNVNALLLGDSALYLCASTWGEDQRGTEAFFGQGTRLTVV.

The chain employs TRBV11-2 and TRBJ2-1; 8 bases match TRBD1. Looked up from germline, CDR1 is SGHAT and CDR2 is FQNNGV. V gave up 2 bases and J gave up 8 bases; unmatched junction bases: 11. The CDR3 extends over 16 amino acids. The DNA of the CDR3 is TGTGCCAGCAGCTTACTAGGGGGTCCACAGGGGGATGAGCAGTTCTTC. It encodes CASSLLGGPQGDEQFF.

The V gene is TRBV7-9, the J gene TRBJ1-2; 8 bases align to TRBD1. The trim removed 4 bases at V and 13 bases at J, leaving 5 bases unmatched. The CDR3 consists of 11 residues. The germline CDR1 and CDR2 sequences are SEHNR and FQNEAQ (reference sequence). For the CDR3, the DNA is TGTGCCAGCAGCTCCGGGGGGACAGGCACCTTC. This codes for CASSSGGTGTF.

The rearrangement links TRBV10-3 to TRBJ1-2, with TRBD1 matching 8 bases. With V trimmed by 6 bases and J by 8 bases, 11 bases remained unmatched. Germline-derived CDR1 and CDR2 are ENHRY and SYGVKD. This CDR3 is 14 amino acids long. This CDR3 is CAIREGQGQLGYTF. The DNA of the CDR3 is TGTGCCATCAGGGAAGGACAGGGCCAACTCGGCTACACCTTC.

DNA for the CDR3: TGTGCCAGCAGTTACCGAGCAGGGGACCATTCACCCCTCCACTTT. Amino acids: CASSYRAGDHSPLHF. The chain is built from TRBV6-6 and TRBJ1-6; tentative D call: TRBD1 (6 bases). V lost 2 bases and J lost 8, with 13 bases in between. Germline CDR1 reads MNHNY; CDR2 reads SVGAGI (reference sequence). The CDR3 is made up of 15 amino acids.

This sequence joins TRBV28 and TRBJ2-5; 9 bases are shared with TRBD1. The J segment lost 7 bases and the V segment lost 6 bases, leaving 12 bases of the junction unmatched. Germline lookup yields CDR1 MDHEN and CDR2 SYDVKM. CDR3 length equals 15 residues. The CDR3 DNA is TGTGCCAGCAGCCCCAGTGGACAGGGGAGGCGGACCCAGTACTTC. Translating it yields CASSPSGQGRRTQYF.

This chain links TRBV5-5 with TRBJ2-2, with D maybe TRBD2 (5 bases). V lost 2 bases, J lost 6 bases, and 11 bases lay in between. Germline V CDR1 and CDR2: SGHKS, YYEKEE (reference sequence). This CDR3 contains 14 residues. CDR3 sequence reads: CASSFGNRAGELFF. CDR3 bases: TGTGCCAGCAGCTTCGGGAATCGGGCCGGGGAGCTGTTTTTT. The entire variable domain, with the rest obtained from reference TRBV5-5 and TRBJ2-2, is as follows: DAGVTQSPTHLIKTRGQQVTLRCSPISGHKSVSWYQQVLGQGPQFIFQYYEKEERGRGNFPDRFSARQFPNYSSELNVNALLLGDSALYLCASSFGNRAGELFFGEGSRLTVL.

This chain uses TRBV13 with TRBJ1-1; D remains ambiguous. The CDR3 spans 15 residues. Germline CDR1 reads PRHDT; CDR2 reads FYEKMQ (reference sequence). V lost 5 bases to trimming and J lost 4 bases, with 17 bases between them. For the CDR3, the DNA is TGTGCCAGCAGCACGCGTCGGGGTAGGGTCACTGAAGCTTTCTTT. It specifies CASSTRRGRVTEAFF.

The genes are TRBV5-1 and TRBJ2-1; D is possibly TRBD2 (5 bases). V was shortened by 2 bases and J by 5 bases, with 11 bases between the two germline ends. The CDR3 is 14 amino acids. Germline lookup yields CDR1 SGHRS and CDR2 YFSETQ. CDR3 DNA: TGCGCCAGCAGCTTACGAGCGGCCAACAATGAGCAGTTCTTC. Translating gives CASSLRAANNEQFF.

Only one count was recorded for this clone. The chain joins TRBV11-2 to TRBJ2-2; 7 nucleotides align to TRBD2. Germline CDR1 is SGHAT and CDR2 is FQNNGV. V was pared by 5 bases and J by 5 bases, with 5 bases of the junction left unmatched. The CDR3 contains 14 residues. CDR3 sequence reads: CASSPVGGTGELFF. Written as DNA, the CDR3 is TGTGCCAGCAGCCCCGTGGGGGGGACCGGGGAGCTGTTTTTT.

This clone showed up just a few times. CDR3 sequence (DNA): TGTGCCAGCTCACTCAACAGACGCGGGGGCGCGGGGGAGACCCAGTACTTC. It codes for CASSLNRRGGAGETQYF. The rearrangement links TRBV18 to TRBJ2-5; TRBD2 might be the D (7 bases). Germline lookup yields CDR1 KGHSH and CDR2 LQKENI. V shed 4 bases and J shed 5 bases, with 23 bases lying between them. The CDR3 contains 17 residues.

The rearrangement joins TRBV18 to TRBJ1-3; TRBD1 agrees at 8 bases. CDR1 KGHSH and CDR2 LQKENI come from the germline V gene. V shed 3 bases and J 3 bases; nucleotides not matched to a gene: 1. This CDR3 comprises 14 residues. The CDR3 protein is CASSPDRDGNTIYF. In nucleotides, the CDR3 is TGTGCCAGCTCACCGGACAGGGATGGAAACACCATATATTTT.

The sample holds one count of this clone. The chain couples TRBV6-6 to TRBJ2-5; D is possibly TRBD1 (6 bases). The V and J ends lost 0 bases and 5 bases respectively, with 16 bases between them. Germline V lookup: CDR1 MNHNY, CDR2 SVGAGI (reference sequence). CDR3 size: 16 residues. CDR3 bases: TGTGCCAGCAGTTACTCGACAGGCGTGGCTGGGGAGACCCAGTACTTC. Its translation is CASSYSTGVAGETQYF.

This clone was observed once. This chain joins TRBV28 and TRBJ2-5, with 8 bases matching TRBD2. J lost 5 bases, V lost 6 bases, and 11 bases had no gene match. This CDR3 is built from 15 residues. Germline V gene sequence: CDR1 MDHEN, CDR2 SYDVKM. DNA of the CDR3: TGTGCCAGCAGAGCTAGCGGGTTCAGGAGTGAGACCCAGTACTTC. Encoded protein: CASRASGFRSETQYF. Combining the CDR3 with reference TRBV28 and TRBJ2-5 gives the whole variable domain DVKVTQSSRYLVKRTGEKVFLECVQDMDHENMFWYRQDPGLGLRLIYFSYDVKMKEKGDIPEGYSVSREKKERFSLILESASTNQTSMYLCASRASGFRSETQYFGPGTRLLVL.